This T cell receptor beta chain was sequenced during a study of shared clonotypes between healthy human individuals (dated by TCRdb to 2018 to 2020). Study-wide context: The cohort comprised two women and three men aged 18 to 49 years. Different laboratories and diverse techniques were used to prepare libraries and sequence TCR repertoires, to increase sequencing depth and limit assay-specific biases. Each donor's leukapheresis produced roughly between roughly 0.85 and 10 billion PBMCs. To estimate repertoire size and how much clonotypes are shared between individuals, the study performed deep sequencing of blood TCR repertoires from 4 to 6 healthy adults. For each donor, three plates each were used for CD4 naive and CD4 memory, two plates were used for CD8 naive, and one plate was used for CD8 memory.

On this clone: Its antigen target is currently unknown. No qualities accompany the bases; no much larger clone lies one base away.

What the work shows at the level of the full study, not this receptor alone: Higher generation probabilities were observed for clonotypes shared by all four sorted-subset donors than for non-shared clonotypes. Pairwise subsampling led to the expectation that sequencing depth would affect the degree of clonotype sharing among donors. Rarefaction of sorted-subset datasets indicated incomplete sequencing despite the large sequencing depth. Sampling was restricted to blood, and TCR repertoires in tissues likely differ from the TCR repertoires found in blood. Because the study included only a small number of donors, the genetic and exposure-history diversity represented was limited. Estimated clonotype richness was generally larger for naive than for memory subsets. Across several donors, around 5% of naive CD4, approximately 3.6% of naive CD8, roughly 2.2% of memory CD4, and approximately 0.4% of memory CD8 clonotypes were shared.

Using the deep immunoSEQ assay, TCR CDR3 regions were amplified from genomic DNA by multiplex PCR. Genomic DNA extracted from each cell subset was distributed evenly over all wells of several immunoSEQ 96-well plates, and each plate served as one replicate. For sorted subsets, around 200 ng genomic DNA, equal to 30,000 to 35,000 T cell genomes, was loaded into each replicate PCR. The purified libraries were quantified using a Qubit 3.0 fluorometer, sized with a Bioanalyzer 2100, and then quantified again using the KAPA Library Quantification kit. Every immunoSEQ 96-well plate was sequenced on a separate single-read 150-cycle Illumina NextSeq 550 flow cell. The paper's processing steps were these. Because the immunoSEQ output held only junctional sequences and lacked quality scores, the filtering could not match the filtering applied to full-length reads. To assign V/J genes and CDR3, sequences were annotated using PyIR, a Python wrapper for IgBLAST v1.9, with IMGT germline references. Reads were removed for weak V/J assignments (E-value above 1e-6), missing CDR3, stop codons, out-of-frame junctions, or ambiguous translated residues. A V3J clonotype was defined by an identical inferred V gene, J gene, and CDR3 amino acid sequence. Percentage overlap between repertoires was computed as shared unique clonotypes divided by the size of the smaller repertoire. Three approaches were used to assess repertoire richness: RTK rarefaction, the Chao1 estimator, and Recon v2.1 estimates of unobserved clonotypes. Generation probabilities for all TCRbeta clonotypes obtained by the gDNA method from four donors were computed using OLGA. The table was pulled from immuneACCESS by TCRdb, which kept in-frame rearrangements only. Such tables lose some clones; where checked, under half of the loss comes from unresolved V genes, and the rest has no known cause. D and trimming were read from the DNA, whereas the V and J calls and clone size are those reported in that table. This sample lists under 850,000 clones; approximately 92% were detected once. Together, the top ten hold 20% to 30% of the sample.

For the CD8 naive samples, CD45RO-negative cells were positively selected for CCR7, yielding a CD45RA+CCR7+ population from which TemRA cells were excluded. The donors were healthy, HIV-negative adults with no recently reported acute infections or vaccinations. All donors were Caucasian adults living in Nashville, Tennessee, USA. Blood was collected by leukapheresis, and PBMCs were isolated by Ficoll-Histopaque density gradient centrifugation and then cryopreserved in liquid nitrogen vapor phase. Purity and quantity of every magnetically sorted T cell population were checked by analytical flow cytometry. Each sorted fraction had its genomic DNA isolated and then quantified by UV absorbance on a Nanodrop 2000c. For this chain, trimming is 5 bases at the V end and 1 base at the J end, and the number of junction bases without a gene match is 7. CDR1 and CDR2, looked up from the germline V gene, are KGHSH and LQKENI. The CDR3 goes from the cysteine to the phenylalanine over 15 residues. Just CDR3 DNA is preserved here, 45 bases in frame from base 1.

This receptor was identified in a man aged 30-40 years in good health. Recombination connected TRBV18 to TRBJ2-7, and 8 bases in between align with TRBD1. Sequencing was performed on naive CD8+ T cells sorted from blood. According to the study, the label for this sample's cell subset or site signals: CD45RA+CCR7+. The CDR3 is CASSVRTGISYEQYF. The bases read TGTGCCAGCTCAGTACGGACAGGGATTTCCTACGAGCAGTACTTC.